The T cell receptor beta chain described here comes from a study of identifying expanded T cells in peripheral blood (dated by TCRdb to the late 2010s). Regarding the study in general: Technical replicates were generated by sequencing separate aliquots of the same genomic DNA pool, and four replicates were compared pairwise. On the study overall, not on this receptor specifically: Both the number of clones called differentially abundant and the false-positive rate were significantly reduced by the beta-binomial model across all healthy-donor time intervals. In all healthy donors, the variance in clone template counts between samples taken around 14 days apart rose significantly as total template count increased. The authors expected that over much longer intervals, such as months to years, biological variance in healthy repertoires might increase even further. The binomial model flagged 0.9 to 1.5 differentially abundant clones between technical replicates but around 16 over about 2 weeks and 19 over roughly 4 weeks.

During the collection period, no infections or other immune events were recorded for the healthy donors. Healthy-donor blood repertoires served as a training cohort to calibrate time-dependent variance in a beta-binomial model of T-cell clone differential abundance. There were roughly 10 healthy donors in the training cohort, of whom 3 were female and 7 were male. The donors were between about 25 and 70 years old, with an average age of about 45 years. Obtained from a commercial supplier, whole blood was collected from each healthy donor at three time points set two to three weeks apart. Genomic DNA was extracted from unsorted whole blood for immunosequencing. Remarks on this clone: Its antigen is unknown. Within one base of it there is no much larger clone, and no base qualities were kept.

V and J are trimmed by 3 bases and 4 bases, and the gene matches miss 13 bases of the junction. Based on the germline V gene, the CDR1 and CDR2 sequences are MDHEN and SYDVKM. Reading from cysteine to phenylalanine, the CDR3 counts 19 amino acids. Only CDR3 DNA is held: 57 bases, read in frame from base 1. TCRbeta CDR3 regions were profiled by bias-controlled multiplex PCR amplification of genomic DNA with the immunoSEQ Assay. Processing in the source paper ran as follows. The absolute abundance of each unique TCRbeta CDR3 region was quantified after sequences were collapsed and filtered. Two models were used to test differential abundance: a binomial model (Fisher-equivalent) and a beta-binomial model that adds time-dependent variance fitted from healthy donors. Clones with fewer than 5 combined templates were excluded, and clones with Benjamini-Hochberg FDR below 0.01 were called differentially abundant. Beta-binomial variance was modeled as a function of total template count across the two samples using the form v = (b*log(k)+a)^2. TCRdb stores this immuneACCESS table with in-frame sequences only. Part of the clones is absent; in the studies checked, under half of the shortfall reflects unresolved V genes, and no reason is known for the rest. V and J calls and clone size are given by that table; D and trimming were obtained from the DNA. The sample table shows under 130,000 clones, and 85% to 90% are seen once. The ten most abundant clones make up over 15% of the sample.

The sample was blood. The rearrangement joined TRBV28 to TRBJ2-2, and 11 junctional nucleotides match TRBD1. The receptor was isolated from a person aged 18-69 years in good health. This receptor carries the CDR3 CASSFSRPRDRGITGELFF. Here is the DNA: TGTGCCAGCAGTTTTAGCCGCCCCAGGGACAGGGGGATCACCGGGGAGCTGTTTTTT. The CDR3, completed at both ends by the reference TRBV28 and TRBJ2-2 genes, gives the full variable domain DVKVTQSSRYLVKRTGEKVFLECVQDMDHENMFWYRQDPGLGLRLIYFSYDVKMKEKGDIPEGYSVSREKKERFSLILESASTNQTSMYLCASSFSRPRDRGITGELFFGEGSRLTVL.